This is a list of T cell receptor beta chains from one sample in a study of blood T cell repertoires in COVID-19. Sequencing used immunoSEQ multiplex PCR; TCRdb keeps in-frame clones, though not all of them. The sample contains 140,000 to 150,000 clones, approximately 88% of which appear only once. Sequenced sample: peripheral blood. The receptors were gathered from a woman aged 50 to 60 with acute or convalescent COVID-19. Each CDR3 is given with its conserved first and last residue. The D gene is left open where the match is weak. Expanded clones are given a class, and other clones once, few, many or no size at all.

CDR3aa: CASSEGQGANEQFF
CDR3nt: TGCGCCAGCAGTGAGGGACAGGGGGCGAATGAGCAGTTCTTC
v_gene: TRBV10-1
d_gene: TRBD1
abundance: .
j_gene: TRBJ2-1

CDR3aa: CASSFAGYEQYF
CDR3nt: TGTGCCAGCAGTTTTGCGGGGTACGAGCAGTACTTC
v_gene: TRBV27
d_gene: .
abundance: .
j_gene: TRBJ2-7

CDR3aa: CASSLAQPKIGSGNTIYF
CDR3nt: TGTGCCAGCAGTTTGGCACAGCCGAAAATCGGCTCTGGAAACACCATATATTTT
v_gene: TRBV27
d_gene: .
abundance: few
j_gene: TRBJ1-3

CDR3aa: CAWGSEITRQYF
CDR3nt: TGTGCCTGGGGGAGTGAGATTACGAGGCAGTACTTC
v_gene: TRBV30
d_gene: .
abundance: .
j_gene: TRBJ2-7

CDR3aa: CASSQATAYYVKGYTF
CDR3nt: TGTGCCAGCAGCCAAGCAACGGCATACTATGTTAAGGGCTACACCTTC
v_gene: TRBV3-1/TRBV3-2
d_gene: .
abundance: .
j_gene: TRBJ1-2

CDR3aa: CASSPGTENTEAFF
CDR3nt: TGCGCCAGCAGCCCGGGGACAGAAAACACTGAAGCTTTCTTT
v_gene: TRBV5-1
d_gene: TRBD1
abundance: .
j_gene: TRBJ1-1

CDR3aa: CASSASNPQRGSGYTF
CDR3nt: TGTGCCAGCAGCGCGTCCAACCCCCAGCGGGGCTCCGGCTACACCTTC
v_gene: TRBV2
d_gene: .
abundance: .
j_gene: TRBJ1-2

CDR3aa: CASSFLGGYTEAFF
CDR3nt: TGTGCCAGCAGTTTCCTGGGAGGTTACACTGAAGCTTTCTTT
v_gene: TRBV28
d_gene: .
abundance: .
j_gene: TRBJ1-1

CDR3aa: CASSSDRGNQPQHF
CDR3nt: TGTGCCAGCAGCTCGGACAGGGGCAATCAGCCCCAGCATTTT
v_gene: TRBV5-8
d_gene: TRBD1
abundance: .
j_gene: TRBJ1-5

CDR3aa: CASSIGRTGTEAFF
CDR3nt: TGTGCCAGTAGTATCGGAAGGACAGGCACTGAAGCTTTCTTT
v_gene: TRBV19
d_gene: TRBD1
abundance: .
j_gene: TRBJ1-1

CDR3aa: CASSPGNRGDTEAFF
CDR3nt: TGTGCCAGCAGCCCAGGAAACCGGGGGGACACTGAAGCTTTCTTT
v_gene: TRBV11-3
d_gene: .
abundance: .
j_gene: TRBJ1-1

CDR3aa: CAWTFRGQGPYEQYF
CDR3nt: TGTGCCTGGACTTTTCGTGGACAGGGTCCCTACGAGCAGTACTTC
v_gene: TRBV30
d_gene: TRBD1
abundance: .
j_gene: TRBJ2-7

CDR3aa: CASSPQAGVRGEAFF
CDR3nt: TGTGCCAGCAGCCCTCAAGCGGGGGTACGGGGGGAAGCTTTCTTT
v_gene: TRBV7-8
d_gene: .
abundance: .
j_gene: TRBJ1-1

CDR3aa: CASGRGENTEAFF
CDR3nt: TGTGCCAGCGGCCGGGGGGAGAACACTGAAGCTTTCTTT
v_gene: TRBV7-3
d_gene: .
abundance: .
j_gene: TRBJ1-1

CDR3aa: CASSFGTGMSETQYF
CDR3nt: TGTGCCAGCAGTTTTGGGACAGGGATGTCCGAGACCCAGTACTTC
v_gene: TRBV27
d_gene: TRBD1
abundance: .
j_gene: TRBJ2-5

CDR3aa: CSMWTGGGNTEAFF
CDR3nt: TGCAGCATGTGGACAGGAGGAGGGAACACTGAAGCTTTCTTT
v_gene: TRBV29-1
d_gene: TRBD1
abundance: once
j_gene: TRBJ1-1

CDR3aa: CASSWKTSGNEQFF
CDR3nt: TGCGCCAGCAGCTGGAAGACTAGCGGCAATGAGCAGTTCTTC
v_gene: TRBV5-1
d_gene: TRBD2
abundance: .
j_gene: TRBJ2-1

CDR3aa: CASSLSPPLATNEKLFF
CDR3nt: TGTGCCAGCTCACTATCACCCCCCCTTGCGACTAATGAAAAACTGTTTTTT
v_gene: TRBV18
d_gene: .
abundance: .
j_gene: TRBJ1-4

CDR3aa: CASSQVAGREKLFF
CDR3nt: TGCGCCAGCAGCCAAGTGGCAGGTCGTGAAAAACTGTTTTTT
v_gene: TRBV4-1
d_gene: .
abundance: .
j_gene: TRBJ1-4

CDR3aa: CASSQEATDNQPQHF
CDR3nt: TGTGCCAGCAGCCAGGAGGCGACCGACAATCAGCCCCAGCATTTT
v_gene: TRBV3-1/TRBV3-2
d_gene: .
abundance: .
j_gene: TRBJ1-5

CDR3aa: CASSYQLAGTGELFF
CDR3nt: TGTGCCAGCAGTTACCAACTCGCGGGGACCGGGGAGCTGTTTTTT
v_gene: TRBV6-6
d_gene: .
abundance: .
j_gene: TRBJ2-2

CDR3aa: CASSLQGRNTEAFF
CDR3nt: TGTGCCAGCAGTTTACAGGGGAGGAACACTGAAGCTTTCTTT
v_gene: TRBV27
d_gene: .
abundance: .
j_gene: TRBJ1-1

CDR3aa: CAWSLTGQPQHF
CDR3nt: TGTGCCTGGAGCCTCACGGGTCAGCCCCAGCATTTT
v_gene: TRBV30
d_gene: .
abundance: .
j_gene: TRBJ1-5

CDR3aa: CASRTGTGSSYNEQFF
CDR3nt: TGTGCCAGCAGAACCGGGACAGGGAGCTCCTACAATGAGCAGTTCTTC
v_gene: TRBV2
d_gene: TRBD1
abundance: .
j_gene: TRBJ2-1

CDR3aa: CASSQDRGVTNEKLFF
CDR3nt: TGTGCCAGCAGCCAAGACAGGGGGGTAACTAATGAAAAACTGTTTTTT
v_gene: TRBV4-2
d_gene: TRBD1
abundance: .
j_gene: TRBJ1-4

CDR3aa: CASSWGQHEKLFF
CDR3nt: TGTGCCAGCAGCTGGGGACAGCATGAAAAACTGTTTTTT
v_gene: TRBV5-6
d_gene: TRBD1
abundance: .
j_gene: TRBJ1-4

CDR3aa: CASSISGPNEQFF
CDR3nt: TGTGCCAGTAGTATAAGCGGGCCCAATGAGCAGTTCTTC
v_gene: TRBV19
d_gene: .
abundance: .
j_gene: TRBJ2-1

CDR3aa: CAISGGGQGLWTEAFF
CDR3nt: TGTGCCATCAGTGGGGGCGGACAGGGGCTTTGGACTGAAGCTTTCTTT
v_gene: TRBV10-3
d_gene: TRBD1
abundance: .
j_gene: TRBJ1-1

CDR3aa: CSVWTGKTQYF
CDR3nt: TGCAGTGTTTGGACAGGGAAGACCCAGTACTTC
v_gene: TRBV20-1
d_gene: TRBD1
abundance: .
j_gene: TRBJ2-5

CDR3aa: CASSLTRRRGGTQYF
CDR3nt: TGTGCCAGCAGTTTGACCCGAAGACGAGGGGGTACGCAGTATTTT
v_gene: TRBV27
d_gene: .
abundance: once
j_gene: TRBJ2-3

CDR3aa: CASAEGTALLAQYF
CDR3nt: TGTGCCAGCGCCGAGGGGACAGCCCTTTTAGCGCAGTATTTT
v_gene: TRBV27
d_gene: TRBD1
abundance: .
j_gene: TRBJ2-3

CDR3aa: CASTEREVAGELFF
CDR3nt: TGTGCCAGCACGGAGCGGGAGGTCGCCGGGGAGCTGTTTTTT
v_gene: TRBV6-5
d_gene: TRBD2
abundance: .
j_gene: TRBJ2-2

CDR3aa: CASAKTFRGNTIYF
CDR3nt: TGTGCCAGCGCTAAGACTTTTCGGGGAAACACCATATATTTT
v_gene: TRBV6-5
d_gene: .
abundance: .
j_gene: TRBJ1-3

CDR3aa: CSTGGGTTYNEQFF
CDR3nt: TGTTCTACCGGGGGCGGGACTACATACAATGAGCAGTTCTTC
v_gene: TRBV5-8
d_gene: .
abundance: .
j_gene: TRBJ2-1

CDR3aa: CASSFAGGRGNEQFF
CDR3nt: TGTGCCAGCAGCTTTGCGGGGGGCAGGGGAAATGAGCAGTTCTTC
v_gene: TRBV11-1
d_gene: TRBD2
abundance: .
j_gene: TRBJ2-1

CDR3aa: CASSPGLAGSYEQYF
CDR3nt: TGTGCCAGCAGCCCGGGACTAGCGGGATCCTACGAGCAGTACTTC
v_gene: TRBV5-6
d_gene: TRBD2
abundance: few
j_gene: TRBJ2-7

CDR3aa: CASSLSGDYGYTF
CDR3nt: TGTGCCAGCAGTTTGTCGGGGGACTATGGCTACACCTTC
v_gene: TRBV6-2/TRBV6-3
d_gene: .
abundance: .
j_gene: TRBJ1-2

CDR3aa: CASSPDRVGSYNEQFF
CDR3nt: TGCGCCAGCAGCCCAGACAGGGTTGGGTCCTACAATGAGCAGTTCTTC
v_gene: TRBV5-1
d_gene: TRBD1
abundance: once
j_gene: TRBJ2-1

CDR3aa: CASSQQGGGNIQYF
CDR3nt: TGTGCCAGCAGCCAACAGGGGGGCGGGAACATTCAGTACTTC
v_gene: TRBV3-1/TRBV3-2
d_gene: .
abundance: .
j_gene: TRBJ2-4

CDR3aa: CASSLTGSGETQYF
CDR3nt: TGTGCCAGCAGCTTGACAGGGAGCGGGGAGACCCAGTACTTC
v_gene: TRBV7-2
d_gene: .
abundance: .
j_gene: TRBJ2-5

CDR3aa: CASTRRGAETSGADTQYF
CDR3nt: TGTGCCAGCACCCGACGTGGGGCGGAGACTAGCGGAGCAGATACGCAGTATTTT
v_gene: TRBV11-2
d_gene: TRBD2
abundance: .
j_gene: TRBJ2-3

CDR3aa: CASSSIQGPNEKLFF
CDR3nt: TGTGCCAGCAGCTCGATACAGGGACCTAATGAAAAACTGTTTTTT
v_gene: TRBV11-2
d_gene: .
abundance: .
j_gene: TRBJ1-4

CDR3aa: CASSRPRQGGVGYTF
CDR3nt: TGTGCCAGCAGCCGGCCACGACAGGGGGGGGTAGGCTACACCTTC
v_gene: TRBV28
d_gene: TRBD1
abundance: .
j_gene: TRBJ1-2

CDR3aa: CASSPWTENTGELFF
CDR3nt: TGTGCCAGCTCACCTTGGACAGAGAACACCGGGGAGCTGTTTTTT
v_gene: TRBV18
d_gene: .
abundance: .
j_gene: TRBJ2-2

CDR3aa: CASSYGVGNQPQHF
CDR3nt: TGTGCCAGCAGTTACGGTGTAGGCAATCAGCCCCAGCATTTT
v_gene: TRBV6-5
d_gene: .
abundance: .
j_gene: TRBJ1-5

CDR3aa: CATSSGGDTQYF
CDR3nt: TGTGCCACCTCGTCCGGGGGGGATACGCAGTATTTT
v_gene: TRBV4-2
d_gene: TRBD2
abundance: .
j_gene: TRBJ2-3